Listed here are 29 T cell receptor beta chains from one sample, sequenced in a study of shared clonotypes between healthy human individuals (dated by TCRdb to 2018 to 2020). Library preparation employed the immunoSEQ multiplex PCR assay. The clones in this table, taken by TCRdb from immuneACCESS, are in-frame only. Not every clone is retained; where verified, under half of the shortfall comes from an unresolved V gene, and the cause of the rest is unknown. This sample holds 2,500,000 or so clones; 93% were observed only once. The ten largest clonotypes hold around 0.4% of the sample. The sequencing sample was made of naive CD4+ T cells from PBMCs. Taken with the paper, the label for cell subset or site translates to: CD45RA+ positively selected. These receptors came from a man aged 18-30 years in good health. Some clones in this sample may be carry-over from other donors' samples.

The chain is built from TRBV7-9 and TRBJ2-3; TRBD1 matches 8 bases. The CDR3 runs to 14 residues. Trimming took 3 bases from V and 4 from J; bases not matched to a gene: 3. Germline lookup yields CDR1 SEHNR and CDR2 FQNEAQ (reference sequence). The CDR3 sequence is CASSFWTGPDTQYF. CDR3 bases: TGTGCCAGCAGCTTTTGGACAGGGCCAGATACGCAGTATTTT.

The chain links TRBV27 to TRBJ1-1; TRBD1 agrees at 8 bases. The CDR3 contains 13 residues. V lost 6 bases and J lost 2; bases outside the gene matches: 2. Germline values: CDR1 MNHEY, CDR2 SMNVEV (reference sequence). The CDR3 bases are TGTGCCAGCAGCCAGGGGGCAAACACTGAAGCTTTCTTT. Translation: CASSQGANTEAFF.

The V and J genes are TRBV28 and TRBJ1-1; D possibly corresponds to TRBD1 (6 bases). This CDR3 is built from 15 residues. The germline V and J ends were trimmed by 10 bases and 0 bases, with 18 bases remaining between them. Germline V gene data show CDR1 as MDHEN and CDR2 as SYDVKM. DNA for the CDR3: TGTGCCACCCGTTGGGGGGGGCCGATGAACACTGAAGCTTTCTTT. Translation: CATRWGGPMNTEAFF.

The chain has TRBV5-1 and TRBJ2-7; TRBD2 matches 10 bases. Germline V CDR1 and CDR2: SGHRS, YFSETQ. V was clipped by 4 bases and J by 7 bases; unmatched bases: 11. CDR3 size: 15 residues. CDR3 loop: CASSPIAGGPGEQYF. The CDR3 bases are TGCGCCAGCAGCCCTATAGCGGGAGGTCCGGGAGAGCAGTACTTC.

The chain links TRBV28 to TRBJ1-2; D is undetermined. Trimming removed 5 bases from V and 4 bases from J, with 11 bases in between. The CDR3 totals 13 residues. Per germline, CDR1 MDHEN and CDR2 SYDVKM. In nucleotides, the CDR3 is TGTGCCAGCAGTCTCGGGCCTTCCTATGGCTACACCTTC. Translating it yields CASSLGPSYGYTF.

The CDR3 protein is CASSQTLRSDSGRPDTQYF. The CDR3 DNA reads TGTGCCAGCAGTCAAACCCTCCGCTCGGATAGCGGGAGACCAGATACGCAGTATTTT. The rearrangement uses TRBV7-6 and TRBJ2-3; 9 bases line up with TRBD2. The trim removed 6 bases at V and 4 bases at J, leaving 20 bases unmatched. In germline, CDR1 is SGHVS, CDR2 FNYEAQ. The CDR3 contains 19 residues.

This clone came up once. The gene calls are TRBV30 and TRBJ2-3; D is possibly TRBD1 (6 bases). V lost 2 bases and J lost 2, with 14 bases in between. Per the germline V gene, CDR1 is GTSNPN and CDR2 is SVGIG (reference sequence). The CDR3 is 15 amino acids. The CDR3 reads CAWSQLQGSTDTQYF. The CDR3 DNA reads TGTGCCTGGAGTCAACTTCAGGGGTCCACAGATACGCAGTATTTT.

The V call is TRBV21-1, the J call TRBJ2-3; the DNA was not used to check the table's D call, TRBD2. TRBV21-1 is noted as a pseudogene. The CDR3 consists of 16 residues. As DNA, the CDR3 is TGTGCCAGCAGCGATCCGGGCGGGTCCCCCCCAGATACGCAGTATTTT. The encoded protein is CASSDPGGSPPDTQYF.

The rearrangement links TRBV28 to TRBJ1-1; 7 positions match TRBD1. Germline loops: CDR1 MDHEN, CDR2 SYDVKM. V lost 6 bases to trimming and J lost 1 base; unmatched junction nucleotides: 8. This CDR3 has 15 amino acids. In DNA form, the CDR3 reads TGTGCCAGCAGCATTATTGGACAGGAGAACACTGAAGCTTTCTTT. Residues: CASSIIGQENTEAFF.

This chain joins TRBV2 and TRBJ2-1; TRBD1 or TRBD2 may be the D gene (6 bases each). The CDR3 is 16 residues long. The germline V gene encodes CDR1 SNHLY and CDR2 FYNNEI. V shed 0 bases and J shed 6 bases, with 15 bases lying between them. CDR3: CASSEARLGGGNEQFF. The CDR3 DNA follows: TGTGCCAGCAGTGAAGCGCGGCTAGGAGGGGGCAATGAGCAGTTCTTC.

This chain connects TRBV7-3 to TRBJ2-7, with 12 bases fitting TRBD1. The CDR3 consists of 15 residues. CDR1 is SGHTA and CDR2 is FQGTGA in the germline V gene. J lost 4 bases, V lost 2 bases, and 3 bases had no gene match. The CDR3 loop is CASSLLGQGAYEQYF. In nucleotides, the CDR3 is TGTGCCAGCAGCTTACTGGGACAGGGGGCATACGAGCAGTACTTC.

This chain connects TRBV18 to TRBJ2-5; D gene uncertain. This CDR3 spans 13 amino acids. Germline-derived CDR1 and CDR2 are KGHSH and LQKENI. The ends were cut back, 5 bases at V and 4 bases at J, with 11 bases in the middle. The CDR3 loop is CASSTWMGETQYF. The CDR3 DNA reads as TGTGCCAGCTCAACGTGGATGGGAGAGACCCAGTACTTC.

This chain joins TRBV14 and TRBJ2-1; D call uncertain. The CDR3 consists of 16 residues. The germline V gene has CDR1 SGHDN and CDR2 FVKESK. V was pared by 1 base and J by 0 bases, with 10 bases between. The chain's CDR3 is CASSQGGTRSYNEQFF. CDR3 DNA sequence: TGTGCCAGCAGCCAAGGGGGAACCCGCTCCTACAATGAGCAGTTCTTC.

The CDR3 sequence: CASSQFLAGDANEQFF. The DNA of the CDR3 is TGCGCCAGCAGTCAATTCCTAGCGGGAGACGCCAATGAGCAGTTCTTC. V usage is TRBV4-1 and J usage is TRBJ2-1, with 10 bases aligning to TRBD2. Losses at the gene ends were 6 bases for V and 6 bases for J; bases not matched to a gene: 11. The length of the CDR3 is 16 residues. Germline loops: CDR1 MGHRA, CDR2 YSYEKL.

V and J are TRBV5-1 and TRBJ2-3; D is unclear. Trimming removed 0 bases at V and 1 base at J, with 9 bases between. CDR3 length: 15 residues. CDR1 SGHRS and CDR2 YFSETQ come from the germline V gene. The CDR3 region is CASSLDNPGTDTQYF. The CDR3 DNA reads TGCGCCAGCAGCTTGGATAATCCAGGCACAGATACGCAGTATTTT.

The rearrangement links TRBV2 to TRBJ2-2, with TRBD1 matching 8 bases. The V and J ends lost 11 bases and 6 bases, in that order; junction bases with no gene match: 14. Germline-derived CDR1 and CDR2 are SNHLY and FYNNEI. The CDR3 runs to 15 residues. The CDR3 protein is CAGAQRQGQAGELFF. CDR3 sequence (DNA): TGTGCCGGCGCGCAAAGACAGGGGCAGGCCGGGGAGCTGTTTTTT.

The CDR3 sequence is CASSQERTSYDEQYF. CDR3 sequence (DNA): TGCGCCAGCAGCCAAGAACGAACATCCTATGACGAGCAGTACTTC. This chain connects TRBV4-1 to TRBJ2-7; no clear D gene. V was cut by 0 bases and J by 5 bases, with 14 bases left in between. The germline gives CDR1 MGHRA, CDR2 YSYEKL. There are 15 residues in the CDR3.

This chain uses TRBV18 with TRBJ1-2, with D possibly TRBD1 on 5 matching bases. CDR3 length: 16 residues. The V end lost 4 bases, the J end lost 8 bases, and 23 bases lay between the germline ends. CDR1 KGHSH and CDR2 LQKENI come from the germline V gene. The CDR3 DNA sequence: TGTGCCAGCTCACGGCTCGAACCCGGGACCCCTTCGGGCTACACCTTC. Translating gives CASSRLEPGTPSGYTF.

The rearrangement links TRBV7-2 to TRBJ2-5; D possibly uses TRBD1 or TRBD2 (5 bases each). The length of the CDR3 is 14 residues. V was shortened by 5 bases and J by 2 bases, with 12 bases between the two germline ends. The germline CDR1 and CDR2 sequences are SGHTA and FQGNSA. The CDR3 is CASSPQGAQETQYF. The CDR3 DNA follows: TGTGCCAGCAGCCCCCAGGGAGCTCAAGAGACCCAGTACTTC.

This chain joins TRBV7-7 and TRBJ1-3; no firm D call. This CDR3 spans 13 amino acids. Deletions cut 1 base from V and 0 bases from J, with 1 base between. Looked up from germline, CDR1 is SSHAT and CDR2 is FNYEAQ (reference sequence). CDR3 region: CASSLGSGNTIYF. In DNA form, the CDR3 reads TGTGCCAGCAGCTTAGGCTCTGGAAACACCATATATTTT. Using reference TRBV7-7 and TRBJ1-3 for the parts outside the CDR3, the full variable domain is GAGVSQSPRYKVTKRGQDVTLRCDPISSHATLYWYQQALGQGPEFLTYFNYEAQPDKSGLPSDRFSAERPEGSISTLTIQRTEQRDSAMYRCASSLGSGNTIYFGEGSWLTVV.

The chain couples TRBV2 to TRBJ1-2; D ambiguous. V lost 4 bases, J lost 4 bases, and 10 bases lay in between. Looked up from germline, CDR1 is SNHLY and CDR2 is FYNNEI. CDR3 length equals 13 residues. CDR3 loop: CASSASLTYGYTF. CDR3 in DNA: TGTGCCAGCAGTGCGAGTCTGACCTATGGCTACACCTTC.

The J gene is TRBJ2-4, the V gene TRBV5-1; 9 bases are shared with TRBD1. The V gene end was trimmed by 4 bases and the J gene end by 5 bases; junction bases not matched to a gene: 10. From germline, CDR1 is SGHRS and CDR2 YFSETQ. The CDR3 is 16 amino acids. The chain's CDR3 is CASSPGTGFRENIQYF. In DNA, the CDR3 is TGCGCCAGCAGCCCGGGGACAGGGTTTAGAGAAAACATTCAGTACTTC.

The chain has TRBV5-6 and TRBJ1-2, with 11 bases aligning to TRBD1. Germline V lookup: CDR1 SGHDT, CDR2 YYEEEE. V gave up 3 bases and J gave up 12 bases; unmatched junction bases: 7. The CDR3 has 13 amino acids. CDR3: CASSYRDRGSNTF. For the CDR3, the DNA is TGTGCCAGCAGCTACCGGGACAGGGGGTCTAACACCTTC.

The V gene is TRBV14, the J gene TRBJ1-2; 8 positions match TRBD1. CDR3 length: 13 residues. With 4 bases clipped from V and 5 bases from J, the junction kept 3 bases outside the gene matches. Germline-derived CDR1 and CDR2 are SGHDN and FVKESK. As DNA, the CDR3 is TGTGCCAGCAGCCGGGACAGGAAATATGGCTACACCTTC. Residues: CASSRDRKYGYTF.

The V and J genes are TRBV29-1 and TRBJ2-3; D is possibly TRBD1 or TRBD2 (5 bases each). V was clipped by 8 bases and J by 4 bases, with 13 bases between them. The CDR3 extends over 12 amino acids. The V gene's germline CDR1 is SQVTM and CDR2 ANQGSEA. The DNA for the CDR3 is TGCAGCCTCCTGATGGGGGCAGATACGCAGTATTTT. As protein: CSLLMGADTQYF.

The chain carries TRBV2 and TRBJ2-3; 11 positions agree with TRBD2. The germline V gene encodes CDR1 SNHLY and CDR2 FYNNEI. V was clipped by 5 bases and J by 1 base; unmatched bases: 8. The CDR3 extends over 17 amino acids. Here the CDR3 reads CASSILLAGEGTDTQYF. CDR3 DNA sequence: TGTGCCAGCAGTATACTACTAGCGGGAGAGGGCACAGATACGCAGTATTTT.

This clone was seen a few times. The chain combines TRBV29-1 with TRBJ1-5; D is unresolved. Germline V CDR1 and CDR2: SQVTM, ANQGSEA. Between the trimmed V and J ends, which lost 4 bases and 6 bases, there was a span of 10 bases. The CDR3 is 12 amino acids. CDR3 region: CSVGDLSQPQHF. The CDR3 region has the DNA TGCAGCGTTGGTGACCTGTCTCAGCCCCAGCATTTT.

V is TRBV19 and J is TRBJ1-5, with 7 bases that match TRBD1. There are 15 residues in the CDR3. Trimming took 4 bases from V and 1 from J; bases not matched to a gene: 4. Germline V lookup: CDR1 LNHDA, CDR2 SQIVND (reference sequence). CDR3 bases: TGTGCCAGTAGTAGCCGGGACAGCAGCAATCAGCCCCAGCATTTT. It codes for CASSSRDSSNQPQHF.

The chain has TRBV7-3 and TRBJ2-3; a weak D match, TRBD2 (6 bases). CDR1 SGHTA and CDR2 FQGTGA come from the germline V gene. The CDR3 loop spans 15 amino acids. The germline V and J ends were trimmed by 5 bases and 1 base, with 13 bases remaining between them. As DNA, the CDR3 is TGTGCCAGCAGCCCCACCGGGACTCGCACAGATACGCAGTATTTT. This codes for CASSPTGTRTDTQYF.